These 26 T cell receptor beta chains share one sample of origin, sequenced in a study of lymphopenia after photon versus proton radiotherapy. The assay was immunoSEQ multiplex PCR, and TCRdb's table has in-frame clones only and misses some. The sample comprises tens of thousands of clones, 75% to 90% of which are singletons, and 11% rests with the top ten. The material was peripheral blood, obtained from a patient treated with proton-based radiotherapy. These TCRs come from a man older than 75 with esophageal cancer.

The chain has TRBV5-1 and TRBJ2-2; D is unresolved. Germline values: CDR1 SGHRS, CDR2 YFSETQ. V lost 1 base and J 3 bases, leaving 13 bases between the germline ends. CDR3 length equals 16 residues. Written as DNA, the CDR3 is TGCGCCAGCAGCTTGCGCGGCAGTCCGGACACCGGGGAGCTGTTTTTT. This gives the protein CASSLRGSPDTGELFF.

The chain carries TRBV7-3 and TRBJ2-2; TRBD2 matches 12 bases. The V gene end was trimmed by 6 bases and the J gene end by 6 bases; junction bases not matched to a gene: 5. The CDR3 is made up of 15 amino acids. CDR1 SGHTA and CDR2 FQGTGA come from the germline V gene. The CDR3 here is CASSLLAGGAGELFF. CDR3 coding DNA: TGTGCCAGCAGTCTTCTAGCGGGAGGGGCCGGGGAGCTGTTTTTT.

This chain connects TRBV4-2 to TRBJ1-1; 7 bases match TRBD1. The germline gives CDR1 LGHNA, CDR2 YNFKEQ. The trim removed 0 bases at V and 0 bases at J, leaving 4 bases unmatched. The CDR3 extends over 16 amino acids. DNA for the CDR3: TGTGCCAGCAGCCAAGATACAGGACAGGTGAACACTGAAGCTTTCTTT. Its protein is CASSQDTGQVNTEAFF.

The chain carries TRBV9 and TRBJ1-1; unclear D gene. The V end was cut by 0 bases, the J end by 4 bases, with 10 bases between. This CDR3 spans 14 amino acids. Germline V gene sequence: CDR1 SGDLS, CDR2 YYNGEE. This CDR3 reads CASSVEGWGTEAFF. CDR3 bases: TGTGCCAGCAGCGTAGAGGGTTGGGGCACTGAAGCTTTCTTT.

This chain links TRBV5-5 with TRBJ2-7, with 7 bases that match TRBD1. Germline V gene lookup returns CDR1 SGHKS and CDR2 YYEKEE (reference sequence). The CDR3 has 16 residues. J gave up 4 bases and V 0 bases, and 10 bases lay outside the gene matches. CDR3 DNA: TGTGCCAGCAGCTTGGCAGGACAGGTCGACCTTTACGAGCAGTACTTC. Its protein is CASSLAGQVDLYEQYF.

This chain links TRBV29-1 with TRBJ2-1; D remains unclear. The ends were cut back, 6 bases at V and 6 bases at J, with 15 bases in the middle. Germline values: CDR1 SQVTM, CDR2 ANQGSEA. The CDR3 is made up of 13 amino acids. The CDR3 coding sequence is TGCAGCGTATCGGACCTGAACCCCAATGAGCAGTTCTTC. This encodes CSVSDLNPNEQFF.

This chain connects TRBV19 to TRBJ1-5; unclear D gene. Germline loops: CDR1 LNHDA, CDR2 SQIVND (reference sequence). CDR3 length: 12 amino acids. V was trimmed by 5 bases and J by 1 base, leaving 3 bases between them. CDR3 bases: TGTGCCAGTAGTGGGAGCAATCAGCCCCAGCATTTT. Amino acid sequence: CASSGSNQPQHF.

The chain recombines TRBV19 with TRBJ1-2; D possibly corresponds to TRBD1 (5 bases). The CDR3 length is 14 residues. Germline CDR1 reads LNHDA; CDR2 reads SQIVND (reference sequence). Trimming pared 6 bases from V and 0 bases from J, leaving 11 bases between. CDR3 in DNA: TGTGCCAGTAGCCCAGGGTGGCCTAACTATGGCTACACCTTC. This codes for CASSPGWPNYGYTF.

A note on this clone: This sample includes further DNA sequences coding for the same CDR3. The rearrangement links TRBV19 to TRBJ2-1, with 12 bases lining up with TRBD2. Trimming at V came to 5 bases and at J to 2 bases, leaving 1 base not matched to a gene. CDR1 is LNHDA, CDR2 SQIVND, per germline (reference sequence). This CDR3 has 15 amino acids. CDR3 DNA: TGTGCCAGTAGTCTAGCGGGGGGGGCCTACAATGAGCAGTTCTTC. It yields the protein CASSLAGGAYNEQFF.

The chain carries TRBV7-2 and TRBJ2-2; tentative D call: TRBD1 (6 bases). CDR3 length: 13 amino acids. The ends were cut back, 4 bases at V and 9 bases at J, with 12 bases in the middle. Germline CDR1 reads SGHTA; CDR2 reads FQGNSA. The CDR3 sequence is CASSSTGFRELFF. CDR3 bases: TGTGCCAGCAGCTCAACAGGGTTCCGGGAGCTGTTTTTT.

The chain employs TRBV6-6 and TRBJ2-1; a possible D gene is TRBD1 (5 bases). Trimming cost V 2 bases and J 2 bases, with 10 bases left between them. The germline CDR1 and CDR2 sequences are MNHNY and SVGAGI (reference sequence). The CDR3 is 15 amino acids. For the CDR3, the DNA is TGTGCCAGCAGTTACATAGGGGATGCCTACAATGAGCAGTTCTTC. Translating gives CASSYIGDAYNEQFF.

The chain uses TRBV29-1 and TRBJ1-1; the D is unclear. The CDR3 spans 14 residues. The V gene lost 3 bases and the J gene lost 0 bases, with 11 bases spanning the gap. Germline V gene sequence: CDR1 SQVTM, CDR2 ANQGSEA. The CDR3, as DNA: TGCAGCGTTGACGACGGACCACTGAACACTGAAGCTTTCTTT. It codes for CSVDDGPLNTEAFF. The variable domain in full, completed from reference TRBV29-1 and TRBJ1-1, reads SAVISQKPSRDICQRGTSLTIQCQVDSQVTMMFWYRQQPGQSLTLIATANQGSEATYESGFVIDKFPISRPNLTFSTLTVSNMSPEDSSIYLCSVDDGPLNTEAFFGQGTRLTVV.

The chain is built from TRBV5-5 and TRBJ2-7; the match to TRBD1 covers 10 bases. J gave up 3 bases and V 2 bases, and 2 bases lay outside the gene matches. There are 14 residues in the CDR3. Per germline, CDR1 SGHKS and CDR2 YYEKEE (reference sequence). This CDR3 reads CASSFGDRGYEQYF. The CDR3 region has the DNA TGTGCCAGCAGCTTTGGGGACAGGGGCTACGAGCAGTACTTC.

In this sample, this clone turned up a few times. The V gene is TRBV5-1, the J gene TRBJ1-2; 8 bases fit TRBD1. V trimming: 4 bases; J trimming: 2 bases; junction bases outside the gene matches: 13. The CDR3 consists of 17 residues. Germline V gene lookup returns CDR1 SGHRS and CDR2 YFSETQ. As DNA, the CDR3 is TGCGCCAGCAGCCGGTTGGATATTCGGACAGGGAACTATGGCTACACCTTC. Its translation: CASSRLDIRTGNYGYTF.

The chain uses TRBV4-3 and TRBJ2-3, with unresolved D. The CDR3 totals 13 residues. Trimming stripped 4 bases from V and 4 bases from J, with 9 bases between. The germline V gene encodes CDR1 LGHNA and CDR2 YSLEER. The CDR3 bases are TGCGCCAGCAGCCGATCAAGGCCAGATACGCAGTATTTT. Encoded protein: CASSRSRPDTQYF.

This chain connects TRBV7-2 to TRBJ2-1, with 12 bases matching TRBD2. This CDR3 has 16 amino acids. V dropped 4 bases and J dropped 4; count of bases not matched to a gene: 5. Germline V gene sequence: CDR1 SGHTA, CDR2 FQGNSA. In DNA form, the CDR3 reads TGTGCCAGCAGCTATACCACTAGCGGGGGGTACAATGAGCAGTTCTTC. It is translated as CASSYTTSGGYNEQFF.

The chain employs TRBV4-2 and TRBJ1-2; possibly TRBD1 for D (5 bases). The CDR3 consists of 12 residues. The germline V gene has CDR1 LGHNA and CDR2 YNFKEQ. V was pared by 7 bases and J by 10 bases, with 16 bases between. CDR3 sequence reads: CASTNSGYAYTF. CDR3 nucleotide sequence: TGTGCCAGCACCAATTCAGGGTACGCCTACACCTTC.

The chain has TRBV9 and TRBJ1-4, with 7 bases aligning to TRBD1. Germline V lookup: CDR1 SGDLS, CDR2 YYNGEE. The CDR3 runs to 14 residues. V shed 3 bases and J 6 bases; nucleotides not matched to a gene: 5. CDR3 in DNA: TGTGCCAGCAGCGCACAGGGGTTCGATGAAAAACTGTTTTTT. Protein product: CASSAQGFDEKLFF.

The genes are TRBV29-1 and TRBJ2-3, with D tentatively TRBD2 (6 bases). Germline V gene data show CDR1 as SQVTM and CDR2 as ANQGSEA. CDR3 length equals 14 residues. V dropped 3 bases and J dropped 1 base, with 11 bases sitting between them. The CDR3, as DNA: TGCAGCGTTGATGGCGGGACTGGCACAGATACGCAGTATTTT. The encoded protein is CSVDGGTGTDTQYF.

This sequence joins TRBV6-1 and TRBJ2-7; D remains ambiguous. Germline loops: CDR1 MNHNS, CDR2 SASEGT. V gave up 5 bases and J gave up 4 bases, with 6 bases separating them. The CDR3 consists of 11 residues. CDR3 coding DNA: TGTGCCAGCAGTTTACGGTACGAGCAGTACTTC. Residues: CASSLRYEQYF.

The chain is built from TRBV6-5 and TRBJ1-1, with no clear D. The V end was cut by 2 bases, the J end by 9 bases, with 10 bases between. The CDR3 covers 12 residues. CDR1 is MNHEY and CDR2 is SVGAGI in the germline V gene. For the CDR3, the DNA is TGTGCCAGCAGTTACCTTGAGAATCAAGCTTTCTTT. It translates to CASSYLENQAFF.

V is TRBV6-5 and J is TRBJ1-2; the D gene is possibly TRBD1 (5 bases). CDR1 and CDR2 from the germline V gene are MNHEY and SVGAGI. CDR3 length: 14 residues. The V end was cut by 6 bases, the J end by 1 base, with 12 bases between. Written as DNA, the CDR3 is TGTGCCAGCAGACTCCAAGACAGTAACTATGGCTACACCTTC. Translated, it gives CASRLQDSNYGYTF.

V usage is TRBV9 and J usage is TRBJ1-2, with 9 positions matching TRBD1. Looked up from germline, CDR1 is SGDLS and CDR2 is YYNGEE. This CDR3 contains 17 residues. J gave up 3 bases and V 1 base, and 10 bases lay outside the gene matches. The CDR3 DNA is TGTGCCAGCAGCGTAAATCCGGGACAGGGCTCTGACTATGGCTACACCTTC. Its protein is CASSVNPGQGSDYGYTF.

In DNA, the CDR3 is TGTGCCAGCAGTGCGCAGGGTCCCATCTACGAGCAGTACTTC. Encoded protein: CASSAQGPIYEQYF. The chain has TRBV6-1 and TRBJ2-7; maybe TRBD1 (5 bases). Germline CDR1 is MNHNS and CDR2 is SASEGT. The V end lost 4 bases, the J end lost 3 bases, and 13 bases lay between the germline ends. CDR3 length: 14 amino acids.

This clone was seen only a few times. This chain links TRBV18 with TRBJ2-3; no reliable D call. The length of the CDR3 is 11 residues. Germline loops: CDR1 KGHSH, CDR2 LQKENI. V shed 2 bases and J shed 6 bases, with 3 bases lying between them. The CDR3 nucleotides are TGTGCCAGCTCACCAATGGATACGCAGTATTTT. It encodes CASSPMDTQYF.

The gene calls are TRBV9 and TRBJ2-7; 8 bases map to TRBD2. With 2 bases clipped from V and 4 bases from J, the junction kept 8 bases outside the gene matches. The CDR3 sequence is 15 residues long. CDR1 and CDR2 from the germline V gene are SGDLS and YYNGEE. The CDR3 loop reads CASSVRAGAYYEQYF. In nucleotides, the CDR3 is TGTGCCAGCAGCGTTAGAGCGGGAGCTTATTACGAGCAGTACTTC. Full variable domain (remainder filled in from reference TRBV9 and TRBJ2-7): DSGVTQTPKHLITATGQRVTLRCSPRSGDLSVYWYQQSLDQGLQFLIQYYNGEERAKGNILERFSAQQFPDLHSELNLSSLELGDSALYFCASSVRAGAYYEQYFGPGTRLTVT.